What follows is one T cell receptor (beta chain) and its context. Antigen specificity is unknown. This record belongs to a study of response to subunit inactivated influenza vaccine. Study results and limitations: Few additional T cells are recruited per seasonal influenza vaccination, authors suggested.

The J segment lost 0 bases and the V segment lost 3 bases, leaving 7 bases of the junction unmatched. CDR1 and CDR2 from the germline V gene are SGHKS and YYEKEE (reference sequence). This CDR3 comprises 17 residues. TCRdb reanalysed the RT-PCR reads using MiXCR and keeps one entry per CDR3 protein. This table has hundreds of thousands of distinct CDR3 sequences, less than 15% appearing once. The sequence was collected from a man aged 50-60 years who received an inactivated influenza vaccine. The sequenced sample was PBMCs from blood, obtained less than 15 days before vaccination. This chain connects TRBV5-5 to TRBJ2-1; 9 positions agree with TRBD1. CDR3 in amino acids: CASSSLQGASSYNEQFF. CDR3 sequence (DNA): TGTGCCAGCAGCTCCCTACAGGGGGCAAGCTCCTACAATGAGCAGTTCTTC. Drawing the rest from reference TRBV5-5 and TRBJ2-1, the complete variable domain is DAGVTQSPTHLIKTRGQQVTLRCSPISGHKSVSWYQQVLGQGPQFIFQYYEKEERGRGNFPDRFSARQFPNYSSELNVNALLLGDSALYLCASSSLQGASSYNEQFFGPGTRLTVL.